These T cell receptor beta chains were read from a single sample in a study of shared clonotypes between healthy human individuals. Sequencing used immunoSEQ multiplex PCR; TCRdb keeps in-frame clones, though not all of them. This repertoire shows approximately 640,000 clones, less than 95% found once; its top ten account for about a third. Sequences were obtained from memory CD8+ T cells from PBMCs. The receptors derive from a man between 18 and 29 years old in good health. Some clones in this sample may be carry-over from other donors' samples. CDR3s include the opening cysteine and the closing phenylalanine or tryptophan. A D gene is named only where the DNA matches it firmly. Only some rows state a clone size, as once, few, many or a class for expanded clones.

V: TRBV4-2; D: NA; J: TRBJ2-7; size: NA; length: 14; DNA: TGTGCCAGCAGCTTAGGGGGGGAGGTCGACGAGCAGTACTTC; CDR3: CASSLGGEVDEQYF
V: TRBV6-1; D: TRBD1; J: TRBJ2-7; size: NA; length: 16; DNA: TGTGCCAGCAGTGAAGTTGTCGGACAGGGATCCTACGAGCAGTACTTC; CDR3: CASSEVVGQGSYEQYF
V: TRBV28; D: NA; J: TRBJ1-2; size: NA; length: 12; DNA: TGTGCCAGCAGTTTGGGTGACTATGGCTACACCTTC; CDR3: CASSLGDYGYTF
V: TRBV29-1; D: TRBD1; J: TRBJ2-1; size: NA; length: 15; DNA: TGCAGCGTTGAATTGGACAGGGGATTTGGGAATGAGCAGTTCTTC; CDR3: CSVELDRGFGNEQFF
V: TRBV28; D: NA; J: TRBJ2-7; size: NA; length: 14; DNA: TGTGCCAGCATACGAACCGGTGGAGGGGACGAGCAGTACTTC; CDR3: CASIRTGGGDEQYF
V: TRBV27; D: TRBD1; J: TRBJ2-7; size: NA; length: 14; DNA: TGTGCCAGCCGTCAGACGGGACAGACCTACGAGCAGTACTTC; CDR3: CASRQTGQTYEQYF
V: TRBV18; D: NA; J: TRBJ2-7; size: NA; length: 13; DNA: TGTGCCAGCTCACCAACGGAGTCCTACGAGCAGTACTTC; CDR3: CASSPTESYEQYF
V: TRBV29-1; D: TRBD1; J: TRBJ1-2; size: NA; length: 16; DNA: TGCAGCGTCTCACCCCCTCTGGGACAGGGTTTAGGCGGCTACACCTTC; CDR3: CSVSPPLGQGLGGYTF
V: TRBV21-1; D: NA; J: TRBJ1-2; size: once; length: 17; DNA: TGTGCCAGCAGCAATAGAGACAGGGCCTTACATGAATCCGGCTACACCTTC; CDR3: CASSNRDRALHESGYTF
V: TRBV30; D: NA; J: TRBJ2-7; size: NA; length: 12; DNA: TGTGCCTGGAGTCCCAGGGCCTACGAGCAGTACTTC; CDR3: CAWSPRAYEQYF
V: TRBV5-6; D: TRBD1; J: TRBJ2-2; size: NA; length: 16; DNA: TGTGCCAGCAGCTTAACCGGGACAGGGCCCACCGGGGAGCTGTTTTTT; CDR3: CASSLTGTGPTGELFF
V: TRBV28; D: TRBD2; J: TRBJ2-1; size: NA; length: 17; DNA: TGTGCCAGCAGCGGCAGGACTAGCGGGAAATCCTACAATGAGCAGTTCTTC; CDR3: CASSGRTSGKSYNEQFF
V: TRBV5-1; D: NA; J: TRBJ1-1; size: NA; length: 16; DNA: TGCGCCAGCAGCTTGGAGGGTCCGAATCTGAACACTGAAGCTTTCTTT; CDR3: CASSLEGPNLNTEAFF
V: TRBV19; D: TRBD2; J: TRBJ2-7; size: NA; length: 15; DNA: TGTGCCAGTAGTATTAGGGGCGGGAGGCCCTACGAGCAGTACTTC; CDR3: CASSIRGGRPYEQYF